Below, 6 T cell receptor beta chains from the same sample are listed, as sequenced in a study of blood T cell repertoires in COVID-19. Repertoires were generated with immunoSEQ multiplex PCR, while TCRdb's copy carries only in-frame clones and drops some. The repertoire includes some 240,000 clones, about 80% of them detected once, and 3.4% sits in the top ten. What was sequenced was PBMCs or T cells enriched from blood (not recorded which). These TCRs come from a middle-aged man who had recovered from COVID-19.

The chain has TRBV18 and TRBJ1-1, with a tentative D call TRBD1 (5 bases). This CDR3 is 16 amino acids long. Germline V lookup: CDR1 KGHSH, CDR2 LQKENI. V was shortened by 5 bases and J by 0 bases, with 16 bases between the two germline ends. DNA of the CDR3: TGTGCCAGCTCATTCCAGGACACTACAATGAACACTGAAGCTTTCTTT. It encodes CASSFQDTTMNTEAFF.

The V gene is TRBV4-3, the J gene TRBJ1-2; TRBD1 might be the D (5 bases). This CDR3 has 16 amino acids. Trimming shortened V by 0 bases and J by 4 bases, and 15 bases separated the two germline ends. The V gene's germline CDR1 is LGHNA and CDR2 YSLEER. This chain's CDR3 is CASSQEGGGEIYGYTF. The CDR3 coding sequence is TGCGCCAGCAGCCAAGAAGGCGGAGGGGAGATCTATGGCTACACCTTC.

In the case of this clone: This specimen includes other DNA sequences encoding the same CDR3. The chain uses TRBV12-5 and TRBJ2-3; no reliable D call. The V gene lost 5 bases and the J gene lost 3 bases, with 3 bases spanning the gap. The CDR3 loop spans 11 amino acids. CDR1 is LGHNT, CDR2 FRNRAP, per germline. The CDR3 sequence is CASGLTDTQYF. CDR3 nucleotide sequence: TGTGCTAGTGGTCTTACAGATACGCAGTATTTT.

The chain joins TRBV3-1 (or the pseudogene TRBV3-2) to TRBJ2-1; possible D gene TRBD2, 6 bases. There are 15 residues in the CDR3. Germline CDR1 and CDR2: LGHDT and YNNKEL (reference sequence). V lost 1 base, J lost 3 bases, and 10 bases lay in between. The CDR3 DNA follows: TGTGCCAGCAGCCAAGTGGCGGGGTTCTACAATGAGCAGTTCTTC. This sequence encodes CASSQVAGFYNEQFF.

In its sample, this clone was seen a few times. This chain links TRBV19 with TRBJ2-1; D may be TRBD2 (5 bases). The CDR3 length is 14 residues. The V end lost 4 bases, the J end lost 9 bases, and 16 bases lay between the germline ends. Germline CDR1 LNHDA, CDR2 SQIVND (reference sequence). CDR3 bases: TGTGCCAGTAGTACCCGGACCCGACGGGGTGAGCAGTTCTTC. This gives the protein CASSTRTRRGEQFF.

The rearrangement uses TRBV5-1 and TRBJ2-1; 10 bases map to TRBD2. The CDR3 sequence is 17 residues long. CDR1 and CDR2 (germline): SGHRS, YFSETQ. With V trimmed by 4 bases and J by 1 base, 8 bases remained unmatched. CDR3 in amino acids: CASSAWLAGVSYNEQFF. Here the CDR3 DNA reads TGCGCCAGCAGCGCGTGGCTAGCGGGGGTTTCCTACAATGAGCAGTTCTTC. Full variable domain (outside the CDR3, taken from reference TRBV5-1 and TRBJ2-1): KAGVTQTPRYLIKTRGQQVTLSCSPISGHRSVSWYQQTPGQGLQFLFEYFSETQRNKGNFPGRFSGRQFSNSRSEMNVSTLELGDSALYLCASSAWLAGVSYNEQFFGPGTRLTVL.